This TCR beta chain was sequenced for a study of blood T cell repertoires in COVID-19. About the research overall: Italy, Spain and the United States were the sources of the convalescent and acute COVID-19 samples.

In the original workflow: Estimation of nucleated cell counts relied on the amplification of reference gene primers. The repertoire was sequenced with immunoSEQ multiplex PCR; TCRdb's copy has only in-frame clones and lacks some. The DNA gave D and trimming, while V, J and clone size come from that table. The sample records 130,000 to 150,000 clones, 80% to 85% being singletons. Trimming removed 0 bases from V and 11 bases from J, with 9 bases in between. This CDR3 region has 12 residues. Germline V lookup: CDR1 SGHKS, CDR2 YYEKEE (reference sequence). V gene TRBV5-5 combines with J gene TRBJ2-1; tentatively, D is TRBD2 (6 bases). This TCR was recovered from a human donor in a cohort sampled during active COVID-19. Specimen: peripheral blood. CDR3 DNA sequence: TGTGCCAGCAGCTTGGCGCGGGGTCAGCAGTTCTTC. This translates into CASSLARGQQFF.